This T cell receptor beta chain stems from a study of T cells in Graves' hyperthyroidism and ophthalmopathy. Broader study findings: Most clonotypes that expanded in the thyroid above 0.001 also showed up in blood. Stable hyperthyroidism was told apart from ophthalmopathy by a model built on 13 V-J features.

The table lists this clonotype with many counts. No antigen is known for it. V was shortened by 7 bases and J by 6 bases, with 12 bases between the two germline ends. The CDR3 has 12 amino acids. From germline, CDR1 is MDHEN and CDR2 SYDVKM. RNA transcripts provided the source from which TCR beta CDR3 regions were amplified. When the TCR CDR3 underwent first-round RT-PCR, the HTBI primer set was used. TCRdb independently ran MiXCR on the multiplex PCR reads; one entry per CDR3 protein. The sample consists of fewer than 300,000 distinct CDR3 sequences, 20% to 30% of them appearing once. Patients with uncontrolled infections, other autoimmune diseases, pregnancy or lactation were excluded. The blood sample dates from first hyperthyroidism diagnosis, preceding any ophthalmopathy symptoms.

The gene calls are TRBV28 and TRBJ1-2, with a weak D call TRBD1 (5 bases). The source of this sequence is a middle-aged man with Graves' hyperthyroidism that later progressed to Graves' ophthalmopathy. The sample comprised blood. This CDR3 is CASIRGDDGYTF. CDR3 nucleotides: TGTGCCAGCATACGGGGGGATGATGGCTACACCTTC.